This T cell receptor beta chain was found in a study of blood T cell repertoires in COVID-19. Overall study: Sample material is recorded as cDNA or gDNA derived from T cells, B-cell-depleted T cells, or PBMCs.

Germline lookup yields CDR1 MDHEN and CDR2 SYDVKM. The V end was cut by 3 bases, the J end by 2 bases, with 5 bases between. This CDR3 is built from 13 residues. Adults between roughly 18 and 90 years of age took part from under 25 US areas. Per the original data handling: Scientists estimated how many nucleated cells there were by amplifying reference gene primers. This table comes from immunoSEQ multiplex PCR, and its TCRdb copy is limited to in-frame clones, with some not included. The DNA was the basis for D and trimming; V, J and clone size are from that table. The sample carries under 300,000 clones, approximately 85% recorded once.

This chain uses TRBV28 with TRBJ1-5; D is undetermined. The TCR sequence derives from a woman aged 30 to 39 who had recovered from COVID-19. The sequenced sample consisted of PBMCs or T cells enriched from blood (not recorded which). The CDR3 is CASSFPGNQPQHF. CDR3 in DNA: TGTGCCAGCAGTTTCCCCGGCAATCAGCCCCAGCATTTT.